This T cell receptor (beta chain) appears in the sequencing data of a study of response to subunit inactivated influenza vaccine. The germline V gene has CDR1 SEHNR and CDR2 FQNEAQ (reference sequence). Trimming cost V 5 bases and J 6 bases, with 16 bases left between them. The CDR3 runs to 14 residues. One entry per CDR3 protein results from TCRdb running MiXCR on the RT-PCR reads. The table has hundreds of thousands of distinct CDR3 sequences, roughly 22% seen once. Notes on the study in general: T cells newly recruited by each seasonal influenza vaccination are few, the authors suggested.

A note on this clonotype: Its antigen is unknown.

Sequencing was performed on PBMCs from blood, taken roughly 20 months after vaccination. The sequence was obtained from a man in his fifties or sixties who received an inactivated influenza vaccine. The V call is TRBV7-9, the J call TRBJ1-1, with D possibly matching TRBD1 (5 bases). CDR3 sequence (DNA): TGTGCCAGCAGCCCCGGGACCGGGGCCCCTGAAGCTTTCTTT. Protein sequence: CASSPGTGAPEAFF.